The clone carrying this TCR beta chain was observed at least ten times. Donors ranged from about 6 to 90 years old and were healthy Caucasians in Russia. The data are from a study of blood T cells in healthy people across ages. A second roughly 6 to 12 cycle PCR used barcoded and J-beta primers. TCRdb re-called the 5' RACE reads with MiXCR, one entry per CDR3 protein. The table lists hundreds of thousands of distinct CDR3 sequences, about 30% of them singletons. This TCR was sampled from a woman older than 75 in good health. Sequencing was done on a sample of blood.

The CDR3 sequence is CSARESSTVDYYGYTF. The CDR3 DNA follows: TGCAGTGCTAGAGAGAGTTCTACAGTGGATTACTATGGCTACACCTTC. V and J are TRBV20-1 and TRBJ1-2; D gene uncertain. V was cut by 0 bases and J by 3 bases, with 17 bases left in between. Germline CDR1 reads DFQATT; CDR2 reads SNEGSKA (reference sequence). CDR3 length equals 16 residues.